This T cell receptor beta chain appears in the sequencing data of a study of T-cell reconstitution after alpha-beta-depleted transplantation in children. With 6 bases clipped from V and 2 bases from J, the junction kept 4 bases outside the gene matches. The CDR3 runs to 15 residues. Germline loops: CDR1 SEHNR, CDR2 FQNEAQ (reference sequence). This clonotype has a handful of counts. The authors prepared the TCRbeta library with unique molecular identifiers. From the PCR reads, TCRdb called clonotypes with MiXCR, one entry per CDR3 protein. The table records some 640,000 distinct CDR3 sequences, roughly 17% of them present only once.

The chain employs TRBV7-9 and TRBJ2-2; 9 bases are shared with TRBD1. The sequence came from a human donor who donated a stem cell graft to a child with acute myeloid leukemia. The specimen was PBMCs from the stem cell graft donor, collected from the stem cell graft. CDR3 DNA: TGTGCCAGCAGTCGGACAGGGGAAAACACCGGGGAGCTGTTTTTT. This encodes CASSRTGENTGELFF.